This TCR beta chain was identified in a study of T-cell memory formation after mild COVID-19. Overall study results and limits: Researchers found some responding clones in pre-infection memory, a sign that cross-reactive memory joined.

It was 5'RACE with constant-segment primers that produced the TCR alpha and TCR beta cDNA libraries, which carried sample barcodes and UMIs. TCRdb passed the 5' RACE reads through MiXCR, listing each CDR3 protein once. The data contain approximately 260,000 distinct CDR3 sequences, around 15% of them singletons. As for this clonotype: Its antigen is still unknown.

The CDR3 extends over 12 amino acids. V dropped 10 bases and J dropped 3 bases, with 10 bases sitting between them. The germline CDR1 and CDR2 sequences are MNHEY and SVGEGT. This rearrangement joins TRBV6-2 or TRBV6-3 to TRBJ1-5, with D maybe TRBD1 (5 bases). What was sequenced was PBMCs or a T cell subset sorted from them (not recorded which). The clonotype comes from a man between 18 and 29 years old who had mild COVID-19 (a few samples of this study predate the infection). Cell type and time point are not known. The CDR3 nucleotides read TGTGCCACCCGACAGCTCAATCAGCCCCAGCATTTT. This gives the protein CATRQLNQPQHF.